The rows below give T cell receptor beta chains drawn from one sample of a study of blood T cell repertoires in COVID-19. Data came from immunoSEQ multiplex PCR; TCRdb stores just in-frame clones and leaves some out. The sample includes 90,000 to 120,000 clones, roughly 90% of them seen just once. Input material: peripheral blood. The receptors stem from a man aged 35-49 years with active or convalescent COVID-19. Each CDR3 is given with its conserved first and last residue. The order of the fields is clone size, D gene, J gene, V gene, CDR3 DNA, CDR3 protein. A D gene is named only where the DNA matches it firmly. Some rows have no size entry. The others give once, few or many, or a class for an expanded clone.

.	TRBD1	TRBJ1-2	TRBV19	TGTGCCGGAAATCAGGGACAGGGGGCAGGAGGCTACACCTTC	CAGNQGQGAGGYTF
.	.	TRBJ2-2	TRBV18	TGTGCCAGCTCACCTCCTAGGGGGTCAGCGAACACCGGGGAGCTGTTTTTT	CASSPPRGSANTGELFF
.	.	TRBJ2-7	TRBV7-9	TGTGCCAGCAGCTTAGGAACGGGGGAGCAGTACTTC	CASSLGTGEQYF
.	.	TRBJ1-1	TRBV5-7	TGTGCCAGCAGCTGCCGTCAAGGGGCACACCAATTGAACACTGAAGCTTTCTTT	CASSCRQGAHQLNTEAFF
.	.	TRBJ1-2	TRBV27	TGTGCCAGCAAGCCCCTCCCTGAAAGTCCCTATGGCTACACCTTC	CASKPLPESPYGYTF
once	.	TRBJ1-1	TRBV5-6	TGTGCCAGCAGCTTGTATATTCGGGGGTTTTGGACTGAAGCTTTCTTT	CASSLYIRGFWTEAFF
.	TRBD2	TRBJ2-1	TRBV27	TGTGCCAGCACCGGGGGGATATCCTACAATGAGCAGTTCTTC	CASTGGISYNEQFF
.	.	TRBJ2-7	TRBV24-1	TGTGCCACCAGCGGGGGTTACGAGCAGTACTTC	CATSGGYEQYF
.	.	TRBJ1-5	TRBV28	TGTGCCAGCAGTTACGAACAGGGTCAGCCCCAGCATTTT	CASSYEQGQPQHF
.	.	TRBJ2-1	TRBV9	TGTGCCAGCAGCGCTCTTGGGAGCTCCTACAATGAGCAGTTCTTC	CASSALGSSYNEQFF
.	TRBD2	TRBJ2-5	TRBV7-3	TGTGCCAGCAGCCAAGACGGCGGGAGAAGCAAGACCCAGTACTTC	CASSQDGGRSKTQYF
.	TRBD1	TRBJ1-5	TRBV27	TGTGCCAGCAGTTTAAAGCCAGGGGGGATTAGCAATCAGCCCCAGCATTTT	CASSLKPGGISNQPQHF
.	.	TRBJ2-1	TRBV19	TGTGCCAGTAGTGTTGGTGCGGGCCGCTCCTACAATGAGCAGTTCTTC	CASSVGAGRSYNEQFF
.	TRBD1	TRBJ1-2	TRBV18	TGTGCCAGCTCACCAGGACAGGATCTGACTACGGGCTACACCTTC	CASSPGQDLTTGYTF
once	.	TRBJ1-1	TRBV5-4	TGTGCCAGCAGCTTGCAGGGCATGAACACTGAAGCTTTCTTT	CASSLQGMNTEAFF
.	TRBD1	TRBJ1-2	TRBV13	TGTGCCAGCAGCCCATATAGACAGGGAGTTAACTATGGCTACACCTTC	CASSPYRQGVNYGYTF
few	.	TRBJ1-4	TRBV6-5	TGTGCCAGCGAGGGAATCGGGGGGAACGAAAAACTGTTTTTT	CASEGIGGNEKLFF
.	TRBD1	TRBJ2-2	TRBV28	TGTGCCAGCAGTTTATTCTCTGGGACAGGGATGGGCGGGGAGCTGTTTTTT	CASSLFSGTGMGGELFF
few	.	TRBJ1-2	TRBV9	TGTGCCAGCAGCGTAGGAGCCCAGGGGACCTATGGCTACACCTTC	CASSVGAQGTYGYTF
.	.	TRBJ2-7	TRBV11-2	TGTGCCAGCAGCTTAGGACAGGCCTCCTACGAGCAGTACTTC	CASSLGQASYEQYF
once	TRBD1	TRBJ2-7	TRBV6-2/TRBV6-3	TGTGCCAGCAGTTACTACGGGACAGCCCCCTACGAGCAGTACTTC	CASSYYGTAPYEQYF
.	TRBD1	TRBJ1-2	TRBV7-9	TGTGCCAGCAGCTTTGGGGGGACAGGCCCCTCTAGCGACTATGGCTACACCTTC	CASSFGGTGPSSDYGYTF
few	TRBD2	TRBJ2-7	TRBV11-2	TGTGCCAGCAGCTCGGGGCCGGGACTAGCGGGAAAGCAGTACTTC	CASSSGPGLAGKQYF
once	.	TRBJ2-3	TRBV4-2	TGTGCCAGCAGCCAGCCATTGGGGCGGACCGACACAGATACGCAGTATTTT	CASSQPLGRTDTDTQYF
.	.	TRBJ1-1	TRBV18	TGTGCCAGCTTTTCGCTCGGACTGGCCAACACTGAAGCTTTCTTT	CASFSLGLANTEAFF
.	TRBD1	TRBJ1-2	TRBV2	TGTGCCAGCAGTGACCCGACAGGGGTTAACTATGGCTACACCTTC	CASSDPTGVNYGYTF
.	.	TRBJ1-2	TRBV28	TGTGCCAGCATAACAGGGTCGAATGGCTACACCTTC	CASITGSNGYTF
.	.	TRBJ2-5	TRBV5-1	TGCGCCAGCGCGGTCGGGGGAGGCGGGCAAGAGACCCAGTACTTC	CASAVGGGGQETQYF
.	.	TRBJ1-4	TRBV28	TGTGCCAGCGAAAGGGGCGGTGAAAAACTGTTTTTT	CASERGGEKLFF
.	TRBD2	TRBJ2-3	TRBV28	TGTGCCAGCAGCCCAGGACGGGTAACTAGCGGGCGTCGATCCGGGGCAGATACGCAGTATTTT	CASSPGRVTSGRRSGADTQYF
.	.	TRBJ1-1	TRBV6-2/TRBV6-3	TGTGCCAGCAGTTACTCGAGGCAGGAAGCTTTCTTT	CASSYSRQEAFF
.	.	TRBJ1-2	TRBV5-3	TGTGCCAGAAGCGGGTCAAGGTCCGAGGTAAGTTATGGCTACACCTTC	CARSGSRSEVSYGYTF
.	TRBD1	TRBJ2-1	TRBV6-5	TGTGCCAGCAGTTATCGGGACAGGGGCTACAATGAGCAGTTCTTC	CASSYRDRGYNEQFF
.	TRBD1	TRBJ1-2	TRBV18	TGTGCCAGCTCACCAGGACAGGAGTATGGCTACACCTTC	CASSPGQEYGYTF
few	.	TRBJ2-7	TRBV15	TGTGCCACCAGCAGAGCGACAAAACCCTACGAGCAGTACTTC	CATSRATKPYEQYF
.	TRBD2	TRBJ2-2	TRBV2	TGTGCCAGCACCCGACGGACTAGCTCGGGCACCGGGGAGCTGTTTTTT	CASTRRTSSGTGELFF
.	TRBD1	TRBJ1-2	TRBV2	TGTGCCAGCAGTTCGGACAGGGGGAGTTATGGCTACACCTTC	CASSSDRGSYGYTF
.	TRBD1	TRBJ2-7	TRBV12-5	TGTGCTAGTGGTTTCTCGCTCCCCGGACAGGACTACGAGCAGTACTTC	CASGFSLPGQDYEQYF
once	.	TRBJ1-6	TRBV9	TGTGCCAGCAGCGGGGGACAATTTTCACCCCTCCACTTT	CASSGGQFSPLHF
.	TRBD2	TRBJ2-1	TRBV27	TGTGCCAGCAGTGTGTACGGACTAGCGGGAGGGAATGAGCAGTTCTTC	CASSVYGLAGGNEQFF
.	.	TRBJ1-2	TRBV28	TGTGCCAGCAGTCCCGAGGACAGAAAGAACTATGGCTACACCTTC	CASSPEDRKNYGYTF
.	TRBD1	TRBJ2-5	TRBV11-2	TGTGCCAGCAGCTTGGTTACAGGGGGCCCCACAGAGACCCAGTACTTC	CASSLVTGGPTETQYF
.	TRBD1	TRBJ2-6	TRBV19	TGTGCCAGTACCCGACAGGGGGCAGCTGGGGCCAACGTCCTGACTTTC	CASTRQGAAGANVLTF
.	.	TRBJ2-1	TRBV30	TGTGCCTGGAGTACAAACCCCACTAAGTTCTTC	CAWSTNPTKFF
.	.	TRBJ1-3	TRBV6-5	TGTGCCAGTACTCTGACAGTCGACGGAAACACCATATATTTT	CASTLTVDGNTIYF
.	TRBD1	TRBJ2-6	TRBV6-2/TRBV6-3	TGTGCCAGCAGTCGCCCCAGGGGGACAGTCTCTGGGGCCAACGTCCTGACTTTC	CASSRPRGTVSGANVLTF
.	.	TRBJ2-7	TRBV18	TGTGCCAGCTCACCACAAGGGGCAGGGGAGCAGTACTTC	CASSPQGAGEQYF